One sample yielded the 21 T cell receptor beta chains listed below, sequenced in a study of T cells in Graves' hyperthyroidism and ophthalmopathy. RNA transcripts served as the template for amplifying TCR beta CDR3 regions. HTBI primers drove first-round RT-PCR of the TCR CDR3. One entry per CDR3 protein results from TCRdb running MiXCR on the multiplex PCR reads. Among a few hundred thousand distinct CDR3 sequences listed, 15% to 18% were seen once. The source material was blood. All receptors derive from a young woman with Graves' hyperthyroidism that later progressed to Graves' ophthalmopathy.

The gene calls are TRBV7-8 and TRBJ1-2; TRBD1 aligns across 8 bases. With V trimmed by 4 bases and J by 5 bases, 21 bases remained unmatched. The germline gives CDR1 SGHVS, CDR2 FQNEAQ. The CDR3 runs 19 residues. CDR3: CASSYPGQGSYLSPYGYTF. DNA for the CDR3: TGTGCCAGCAGCTACCCCGGACAGGGTAGTTATTTGTCGCCTTATGGCTACACCTTC.

This clonotype has ten or more counts. The chain recombines TRBV28 with TRBJ1-6; D is uncertain. The germline V gene encodes CDR1 MDHEN and CDR2 SYDVKM. Trimming removed 3 bases from V and 5 bases from J, with 11 bases in between. This CDR3 is built from 15 residues. The CDR3 coding sequence is TGTGCCAGCAGTTTTCTAGCACCAAATAATTCACCCCTCCACTTT. Its translation: CASSFLAPNNSPLHF.

This clonotype was recorded at least ten times. The chain is built from TRBV6-5 and TRBJ1-5, with 7 bases identical to TRBD1. The trim removed 0 bases at V and 1 base at J, leaving 0 bases unmatched. The CDR3 consists of 15 residues. Germline CDR1 MNHEY, CDR2 SVGAGI. DNA of the CDR3: TGTGCCAGCAGTTACTCGACAGGGAGCAATCAGCCCCAGCATTTT. Translation gives CASSYSTGSNQPQHF.

This clonotype was counted ten times or more. V gene TRBV29-1 combines with J gene TRBJ2-3; weak D call: TRBD2 (6 bases). The CDR3 is made up of 14 amino acids. V was trimmed by 0 bases and J by 6 bases, leaving 13 bases between them. Per the germline V gene, CDR1 is SQVTM and CDR2 is ANQGSEA. The CDR3 sequence is CSVEDWRVLDTQYF. DNA of the CDR3: TGCAGCGTTGAAGACTGGAGGGTTTTGGATACGCAGTATTTT.

About this clonotype: A read error may explain this, as a much larger clone is one base away. The chain combines TRBV5-1 with TRBJ2-3; tentatively, D is TRBD2 (5 bases). Germline V CDR1 and CDR2: SGHRS, YFSETQ. This CDR3 is 14 amino acids long. The V gene lost 2 bases and the J gene lost 2 bases, with 9 bases spanning the gap. The CDR3 DNA is TGCGCCAGCAGCTTCCGACTAATCACAGATACGCAGTATTTT. This sequence encodes CASSFRLITDTQYF.

For this clonotype: Since a much larger clone is just one base distant, this may be a read error. The chain joins TRBV5-5 to TRBJ2-1, with D possibly matching TRBD1 (6 bases). V lost 4 bases to trimming and J lost 10 bases, with 27 bases between them. Germline assignment: CDR1 SGHKS and CDR2 YYEKEE (reference sequence). This CDR3 has 17 amino acids. The DNA for the CDR3 is TGTGCCAGCAGCCAAGGATACAGGGCACCCGGTCAGCGGGAGCAGTTCTTC. It encodes CASSQGYRAPGQREQFF. Complete variable domain (other parts from reference TRBV5-5 and TRBJ2-1): DAGVTQSPTHLIKTRGQQVTLRCSPISGHKSVSWYQQVLGQGPQFIFQYYEKEERGRGNFPDRFSARQFPNYSSELNVNALLLGDSALYLCASSQGYRAPGQREQFFGPGTRLTVL.

This clonotype was seen many times. V gene TRBV7-9 combines with J gene TRBJ2-5; no clear D gene. Deletions cut 1 base from V and 5 bases from J, with 14 bases between. The CDR3 runs to 15 residues. Per germline, CDR1 SEHNR and CDR2 FQNEAQ (reference sequence). CDR3 in DNA: TGTGCCAGCAGCTTAGACACGTTACGGCGGGAGACCCAGTACTTC. This codes for CASSLDTLRRETQYF. The full variable domain, in which reference TRBV7-9 and TRBJ2-5 provide the parts outside the CDR3, is DTGVSQNPRHKITKRGQNVTFRCDPISEHNRLYWYRQTLGQGPEFLTYFQNEAQLEKSRLLSDRFSAERPKGSFSTLEIQRTEQGDSAMYLCASSLDTLRRETQYFGPGTRLLVL.

Comment on this clonotype: An end of the junction differs from the germline gene, which may be a read error. The rearrangement joins TRBV7-7 to TRBJ2-5; maybe TRBD2 (6 bases). CDR1 is SSHAT and CDR2 is FNYEAQ in the germline V gene (reference sequence). The CDR3 length is 15 residues. The CDR3 DNA is TGTGCTAGCAGCCCTGGACAAGGGGCGGGGCAGACCCAGTACTTC. Translating gives CASSPGQGAGQTQYF.

There are a few counts of this clonotype. The chain carries TRBV27 and TRBJ1-5; no reliable D call. Germline V gene lookup returns CDR1 MNHEY and CDR2 SMNVEV (reference sequence). CDR3 size: 13 residues. The V end lost 3 bases, the J end lost 4 bases, and 7 bases lay between the germline ends. For the CDR3, the DNA is TGTGCCAGCAGTTTTGTAGCTAATCAGCCCCAGCATTTT. Translated, it gives CASSFVANQPQHF.

A note on this clonotype: A much larger clone is a single base away; this may be a read error. The chain carries TRBV6-2 or TRBV6-3 and TRBJ2-1, with 7 positions matching TRBD2. TRBJ2-7 explains the end of the DNA better; the J call may be wrong. This CDR3 comprises 17 residues. Germline V gene data show CDR1 as MNHEY and CDR2 as SVGEGT. CDR3 loop: CASSYTPLAGSYNEQYF. The CDR3 bases are TGTGCCAGCAGTTACACCCCCTTAGCGGGTTCCTACAATGAGCAGTACTTC.

Regarding this clonotype: Being one base from a much bigger clone, this may be a read error. This chain joins TRBV2 and TRBJ2-5, with D possibly matching TRBD2 (6 bases). CDR3 size: 15 residues. V lost 3 bases and J lost 4, with 15 bases in between. Germline-derived CDR1 and CDR2 are SNHLY and FYNNEI. CDR3 sequence (DNA): TGTGCCAGCAGTGACGATGGCTGGAGGGGAGAGACCCAGTACTTC. Translation: CASSDDGWRGETQYF.

This clonotype was seen a few times. The CDR3 loop reads CASSVGVRGGTGELFF. The DNA for the CDR3 is TGTGCCAGCAGCGTAGGGGTCAGGGGAGGCACCGGGGAGCTGTTTTTT. V usage is TRBV9 and J usage is TRBJ2-2; D tentatively fits TRBD1 or TRBD2 (6 bases each). This CDR3 is built from 16 residues. Germline V gives CDR1 SGDLS, CDR2 YYNGEE. Trimming pared 0 bases from V and 4 bases from J, leaving 13 bases between.

This clonotype has ten or more counts. The genes are TRBV2 and TRBJ2-3, with D perhaps matching TRBD1 or TRBD2 (6 bases each). Per the germline V gene, CDR1 is SNHLY and CDR2 is FYNNEI. Trimming cost V 5 bases and J 1 base, with 10 bases left between them. This CDR3 region has 14 residues. The chain's CDR3 is CASSTRGGTDTQYF. In nucleotides, the CDR3 is TGTGCCAGCAGTACTAGGGGGGGCACAGATACGCAGTATTTT.

For this clonotype: A much larger clone differs from this one at a single base, so this may be a read error. V and J are TRBV28 and TRBJ2-7, with 8 bases that match TRBD1. Germline V gene data show CDR1 as MDHEN and CDR2 as SYDVKM. The CDR3 runs 17 residues. The CDR3 sequence is CACSLCIGGQAAYEQYF. The DNA for the CDR3 is TGTGCCTGCAGTTTATGCATTGGGGGACAGGCCGCCTACGAGCAGTACTTC.

Ten or more counts support this clonotype. The chain uses TRBV7-3 and TRBJ2-3; D gene ambiguous. Germline V gene data show CDR1 as SGHTA and CDR2 as FQGTGA. V lost 3 bases and J lost 4, with 11 bases in between. The CDR3 loop spans 14 amino acids. Here the CDR3 DNA reads TGTGCCAGCAGCTTTGCGGACGGCGCAGATACGCAGTATTTT. Its protein is CASSFADGADTQYF.

This clonotype was counted only a few times. CDR3 DNA: TGTGCCACCAGTGACGGACTAGCGGGTATCACCGGGGAGCTGTTTTTT. Protein sequence: CATSDGLAGITGELFF. The genes are TRBV24-1 and TRBJ2-2, with 11 bases that match TRBD2. Germline V gives CDR1 KGHDR, CDR2 SFDVKD. The CDR3 is made up of 16 amino acids. J was trimmed by 4 bases and V by 4 bases; bases with no gene match: 4.

V gene TRBV6-1 combines with J gene TRBJ2-7; 12 nucleotides agree with TRBD2. V trimming: 6 bases; J trimming: 1 base; junction bases outside the gene matches: 4. CDR3 size: 15 residues. Germline V gene sequence: CDR1 MNHNS, CDR2 SASEGT. The CDR3 here is CASRRTSGDSYEQYF. The CDR3 DNA is TGTGCCAGCAGAAGGACTAGCGGGGATTCCTACGAGCAGTACTTC.

This clonotype was seen repeatedly, ten times or more. The chain uses TRBV9 and TRBJ1-2; no clear D. Germline V gene sequence: CDR1 SGDLS, CDR2 YYNGEE. Deletions cut 3 bases from V and 3 bases from J, with 12 bases between. The CDR3 sequence is 14 residues long. DNA of the CDR3: TGTGCCAGCAGCGAGGCCCCCGGGGACTATGGCTACACCTTC. Residues: CASSEAPGDYGYTF.

The gene calls are TRBV6-4 and TRBJ2-6, with 12 bases matching TRBD1. The ends lost 10 bases at V and 3 bases at J; junction bases unmatched: 7. CDR1 MRHNA and CDR2 SNTAGT come from the germline V gene. The CDR3 spans 16 residues. DNA for the CDR3: TGTGCCAAGGGACAGGGGGCGCCGAATGGGGCCAACGTCCTGACTTTC. Its protein is CAKGQGAPNGANVLTF.

Only a few counts were recorded for this clonotype. The chain employs TRBV4-1 and TRBJ2-7; the D gene is possibly TRBD2 (6 bases). Germline V gene data show CDR1 as MGHRA and CDR2 as YSYEKL. The CDR3 loop spans 18 amino acids. The germline V and J ends were trimmed by 0 bases and 2 bases, with 20 bases remaining between them. The CDR3 DNA is TGCGCCAGCAGCCAAGAACCCCTCTCTAGGAGGGTCCCCTACGAGCAGTACTTC. The encoded protein is CASSQEPLSRRVPYEQYF.

This clonotype appeared a few times. The germline gene is not matched at one end of the junction; a read error may be the cause. The chain links TRBV28 to TRBJ1-1; D is possibly TRBD1 (6 bases). This CDR3 is built from 14 residues. From germline, CDR1 is MDHEN and CDR2 SYDVKM. The CDR3: CASSLSTGITKAFF. The CDR3 coding sequence is TGTGCCAGCAGTTTATCCACAGGGATCACTAAAGCTTTCTTT.